This T cell receptor (beta chain) was documented in a study of blood T cells in healthy people across ages. Through a sample-barcoded 5' primer and a J-beta primer mix, a second PCR was run for roughly 7 to 11 cycles. TCRdb itself ran the 5' RACE reads through MiXCR, one entry per CDR3 protein. The sample comprises more than 1.4 million distinct CDR3 sequences, 42% of which are singletons, and roughly 8.2% rests with the top ten. V lost 3 bases, J lost 6 bases, and 8 bases stayed unmatched. The length of the CDR3 is 16 residues. Germline CDR1 reads MNHEY; CDR2 reads SMNVEV (reference sequence). The material sequenced was blood. This chain connects TRBV27 to TRBJ2-3, with 11 bases matching TRBD2. This TCR was sampled from a woman in her late teens or twenties in good health. The CDR3 region is CASSFLAGGGADTQYF. Here the CDR3 DNA reads TGTGCCAGCAGTTTCCTAGCGGGGGGCGGGGCGGATACGCAGTATTTT.